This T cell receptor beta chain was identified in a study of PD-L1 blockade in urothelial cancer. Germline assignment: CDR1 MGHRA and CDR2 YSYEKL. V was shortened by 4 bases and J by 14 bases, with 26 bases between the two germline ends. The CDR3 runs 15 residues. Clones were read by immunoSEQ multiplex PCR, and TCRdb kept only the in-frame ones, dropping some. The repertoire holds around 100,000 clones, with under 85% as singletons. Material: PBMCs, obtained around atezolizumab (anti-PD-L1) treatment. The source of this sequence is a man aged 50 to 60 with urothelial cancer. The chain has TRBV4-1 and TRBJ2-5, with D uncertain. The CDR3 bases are TGCGCCAGCAGCCCCATAGCTTCGCTCGTAGATGGTGCCTACTTC. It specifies CASSPIASLVDGAYF.